One and the same sample provided the 20 T cell receptor beta chains below, sequenced in a study of T cells of healthy individuals. Each CDR3 protein is one row after TCRdb ran MiXCR on the 5' RACE reads. The table has around 63,000 distinct CDR3 sequences, about a sixth seen once; the top ten hold about 4.7%. Receptors originate from a human donor in good health.

This chain uses TRBV25-1 with TRBJ2-3, with D possibly TRBD1 on 5 matching bases. Germline V gene lookup returns CDR1 MGHDK and CDR2 SYGVNS. The CDR3 is 15 amino acids. V shed 4 bases and J shed 1 base, with 12 bases lying between them. DNA for the CDR3: TGTGCCAGCAGTGGGGGCGCGCCCCGCACAGATACGCAGTATTTT. Translated, it gives CASSGGAPRTDTQYF.

The sample holds a few counts of this clonotype. The CDR3 protein is CASSSLAGGRDTQYF. For the CDR3, the DNA is TGTGCCAGCAGCTCACTAGCGGGAGGGCGAGATACGCAGTATTTT. V usage is TRBV7-2 and J usage is TRBJ2-3; 13 bases fit TRBD2. V lost 4 bases to trimming and J lost 5 bases; unmatched junction nucleotides: 3. Germline V gives CDR1 SGHTA, CDR2 FQGNSA. The CDR3 has 15 amino acids.

This clonotype was observed a handful of times. The chain combines TRBV18 with TRBJ2-2; D not resolved. CDR1 KGHSH and CDR2 LQKENI come from the germline V gene. Trimming removed 2 bases at V and 7 bases at J, with 5 bases between. The CDR3 runs 12 residues. The CDR3 bases are TGTGCCAGCTCACCATTACGCGGGGAGCTGTTTTTT. Translation gives CASSPLRGELFF.

The CDR3 DNA follows: TGTGCCAGCAGCTTAAGCCTTGGGGCGGGCACAGATACGCAGTATTTT. This codes for CASSLSLGAGTDTQYF. J is TRBJ2-3 and V is TRBV11-1, with a weak D call TRBD1 (5 bases). The CDR3 is made up of 16 amino acids. Germline V gives CDR1 SGHAT, CDR2 FQDESV (reference sequence). V dropped 2 bases and J dropped 1 base, with 13 bases sitting between them.

The V and J genes are TRBV20-1 and TRBJ2-1, with a possible D match to TRBD1 (6 bases). Germline V gene data show CDR1 as DFQATT and CDR2 as SNEGSKA (reference sequence). The CDR3 has 14 residues. V shed 6 bases and J shed 8 bases, with 20 bases lying between them. The CDR3 nucleotides read TGCAGTGCCCAAGACCCAGGGGTTAGGGATGAGCAGTTCTTC. Translation: CSAQDPGVRDEQFF.

The sample holds a few counts of this clonotype. The V and J genes are TRBV7-9 and TRBJ2-7; D perhaps matches TRBD2 (6 bases). Per germline, CDR1 SEHNR and CDR2 FQNEAQ (reference sequence). CDR3 length: 16 residues. V gave up 1 base and J gave up 2 bases, with 15 bases separating them. CDR3: CASSLVTERAPYEQYF. The CDR3 bases are TGTGCCAGCAGCTTAGTAACGGAGCGGGCCCCCTACGAGCAGTACTTC. Based on the CDR3 plus reference TRBV7-9 and TRBJ2-7, the full variable domain is DTGVSQNPRHKITKRGQNVTFRCDPISEHNRLYWYRQTLGQGPEFLTYFQNEAQLEKSRLLSDRFSAERPKGSFSTLEIQRTEQGDSAMYLCASSLVTERAPYEQYFGPGTRLTVT.

This clonotype was seen more than once but under ten times. The genes are TRBV5-6 and TRBJ2-3; 10 bases are a match to TRBD1. Trimming took 0 bases from V and 2 from J; bases not matched to a gene: 6. Germline V gene lookup returns CDR1 SGHDT and CDR2 YYEEEE. The CDR3 sequence is 17 residues long. In nucleotides, the CDR3 is TGTGCCAGCAGCTTGGTCTACGGGACAGGGGACACAGATACGCAGTATTTT. It yields the protein CASSLVYGTGDTDTQYF.

This clonotype was picked up a small number of times. This chain connects TRBV11-1 to TRBJ1-1; a weak D match, TRBD1 (5 bases). The CDR3 is 13 amino acids. The germline V and J ends were trimmed by 2 bases and 6 bases, with 10 bases remaining between them. Germline assignment: CDR1 SGHAT and CDR2 FQDESV (reference sequence). DNA for the CDR3: TGTGCCAGCAGCTTAAGCCCGACAGCTGAAGCTTTCTTT. This encodes CASSLSPTAEAFF.

The V gene is TRBV30, the J gene TRBJ2-1, with TRBD2 matching over 11 bases. CDR1 and CDR2 (germline): GTSNPN, SVGIG (reference sequence). Trimming cost V 0 bases and J 2 bases; bases outside gene matches: 9. The CDR3 spans 18 residues. CDR3 nucleotides: TGTGCCTGGAGTGTACGTCGGCTAGCGGGGGGCCCCTACAATGAGCAGTTCTTC. Amino acids: CAWSVRRLAGGPYNEQFF.

The sample holds many counts of this clonotype. The chain uses TRBV3-1 and TRBJ2-4, with 11 bases identical to TRBD1. CDR3 length: 14 residues. Germline CDR1 LGHDT, CDR2 YNNKEL (reference sequence). The V segment lost 5 bases and the J segment 6 bases; nucleotides outside the gene matches: 3. Here the CDR3 DNA reads TGTGCCAGCAGCGCCGGGACAGGGGGAAACATTCAGTACTTC. It translates to CASSAGTGGNIQYF.

In the case of this clonotype: A much larger clone differs from this one at a single base, so this may be a read error. The V call is TRBV12-3 or TRBV12-4, the J call TRBJ1-1, with D hard to call. CDR3 length: 13 amino acids. DNA for the CDR3: TGTGCCAGCAGTTGGGCAGCGAACACTGTAGCTTTCTTT. Translation gives CASSWAANTVAFF.

The V gene is TRBV6-5, the J gene TRBJ2-1; D may match TRBD1 or TRBD2 (5 bases each). The CDR3 has 13 residues. Germline V CDR1 and CDR2: MNHEY, SVGAGI. V gave up 6 bases and J gave up 10 bases, with 16 bases separating them. The CDR3 reads CASRPGTASEQFF. The CDR3 region has the DNA TGTGCCAGCAGGCCCGGGACGGCCTCCGAGCAGTTCTTC.

This clonotype showed up many times. This chain uses TRBV9 with TRBJ1-2, with D uncertain. With 2 bases removed from V and 2 bases from J, the gap between germline ends came to 7 bases. Germline CDR1 reads SGDLS; CDR2 reads YYNGEE. This CDR3 is 13 amino acids long. The CDR3 DNA reads TGTGCCAGCAGCGTGGGCAGGAACTATGGCTACACCTTC. It translates to CASSVGRNYGYTF.

The sample holds a few counts of this clonotype. The chain carries TRBV12-3 or TRBV12-4 and TRBJ1-5; 9 bases are shared with TRBD1. Unmatched junction bases numbered 9, after V lost 5 bases and J lost 7 bases. This CDR3 region has 15 residues. CDR3 nucleotides: TGTGCCAGCAGTGAGGACAGGGGAGAAGCCCAGCCCCAGCATTTT. As protein: CASSEDRGEAQPQHF.

This clonotype was counted many times. CDR3 nucleotide sequence: TGTGCCATCAGTGATGGGCTAGCGGGGGCCTACAATGAGCAGTTCTTC. As protein: CAISDGLAGAYNEQFF. The V and J genes are TRBV10-3 and TRBJ2-1; 10 nucleotides line up with TRBD2. The germline V gene encodes CDR1 ENHRY and CDR2 SYGVKD. Germline trimming cut 3 bases from V and 2 bases from J; bases unmatched to any gene: 4. There are 16 residues in the CDR3.

This clonotype was counted only a few times. The chain has TRBV18 and TRBJ2-6, with 9 bases lining up with TRBD1. This CDR3 region has 17 residues. V gave up 2 bases and J gave up 0 bases; unmatched junction bases: 2. Germline V CDR1 and CDR2: KGHSH, LQKENI. CDR3 residues: CASSPGTGFSGANVLTF. The CDR3 region has the DNA TGTGCCAGCTCACCAGGGACAGGGTTCTCTGGGGCCAACGTCCTGACTTTC.

The genes are TRBV28 and TRBJ2-5; no firm D call. Germline V gene lookup returns CDR1 MDHEN and CDR2 SYDVKM. The CDR3 has 12 residues. V dropped 1 base and J dropped 3 bases, with 3 bases sitting between them. CDR3 sequence reads: CASSLFEETQYF. CDR3 DNA: TGTGCCAGCAGTTTATTCGAAGAGACCCAGTACTTC.

This clonotype was recorded many times. The V gene is TRBV9, the J gene TRBJ1-2; tentative D call: TRBD1 (6 bases). Germline V CDR1 and CDR2: SGDLS, YYNGEE. V shed 2 bases and J shed 6 bases, with 14 bases lying between them. The CDR3 extends over 14 amino acids. CDR3 sequence: CASSVRGQLNGYTF. The CDR3 DNA follows: TGTGCCAGCAGCGTTCGAGGACAGTTAAATGGCTACACCTTC.

The chain links TRBV11-1 to TRBJ1-1; tentative D call: TRBD1 (6 bases). The CDR3 covers 13 residues. Trimming removed 7 bases at V and 2 bases at J, with 11 bases between. CDR1 SGHAT and CDR2 FQDESV come from the germline V gene (reference sequence). DNA for the CDR3: TGTGCCAGCACGCGCAGGGGAAACACTGAAGCTTTCTTT. Residues: CASTRRGNTEAFF.

V gene TRBV20-1 combines with J gene TRBJ2-7, with 12 bases lining up with TRBD2. CDR3 length equals 13 residues. Germline CDR1 reads DFQATT; CDR2 reads SNEGSKA (reference sequence). Germline trimming cut 5 bases from V and 7 bases from J; bases unmatched to any gene: 6. The CDR3 here is CSAWTSGKDEQYF. The CDR3 nucleotides read TGCAGTGCTTGGACTAGCGGGAAGGATGAGCAGTACTTC.